This T cell receptor (beta chain) was sequenced for a study of blood T cell repertoires in COVID-19 (dated by TCRdb to 2019 to 2021). About the study as a whole: The collaborator samples originated in the United States, Italy and Spain and spanned the acute and convalescent phases of COVID-19. The material from the prospective study consisted of cDNA or gDNA derived from T cells, B-cell-depleted T cells, or PBMCs. Deeply sampled blood TCRbeta repertoires from subjects exposed to, actively infected with, or recovered from COVID-19 were included in the dataset. The repertoires were released in a freely available public database meant as a resource for research on the immune response to SARS-CoV-2. The samples were drawn from two sources: the first 160 participants of the ongoing ImmuneRACE study, and over 1,000 subjects contributed by 6 global collaborators. Sample metadata almost always included a de-identified subject ID, COVID-19 status, age in years and sex. Where HLA class I and class II types were available, the types were taken from metadata supplied by the sample provider, not from assay-based typing. The full study reports these points: The quantity of clinical and demographic metadata differed by source and by participant and was supplied without curation.

TCRbeta CDR3 regions were amplified from genomic DNA using the immunoSEQ Assay, a bias-controlled multiplex PCR. In the paper's pipeline: The number of nucleated cells in each sample was estimated by amplification of reference gene primers within the assay. Sequence reads were collapsed and filtered to measure the absolute abundance of every unique TCRbeta CDR3 rearrangement. For each sample, productive Simpson clonality was calculated as the square root of Simpson's diversity index across productive rearrangements. Here the immuneACCESS table is served through TCRdb, limited to in-frame sequences with V and J called. Missing clones are a known gap in these copies; in checked studies unresolved V genes cover under half, and the rest lacks a known reason. V, J and clone size derive from that table, while D and trimming were established from the DNA sequence. For this sample the table gives approximately 230,000 clones, of which approximately 90% were detected only once. The ten largest make up around 2.2% of the sample.

A second Seattle source provided samples from volunteer blood donors who had recovered from COVID-19. Each collaborating institution followed its own protocols to collect whole blood in K2EDTA tubes. For TCRbeta analysis, collaborators shipped samples as frozen whole blood, isolated PBMCs, or DNA extracted from either of those sample types. In its sample, this clone was seen once. The antigen it recognizes is unknown. There are no base qualities to consult, and no much larger clone falls within one base. The sequence derives from a man younger than 40 who had recovered from COVID-19. Sequenced: peripheral blood.

The DNA sequence reads TGCAGCGTTCGTGTCTCTAACTATGGCTACACCTTC. Translated, this is CSVRVSNYGYTF. In this chain, TRBV29-1 is recombined with TRBJ1-2, with the identity of the D gene unclear. A distance of 7 bases separates the germline ends of V and J, which lose 5 bases and 0 bases respectively. The germline V gene specifies SQVTM as CDR1 and ANQGSEA as CDR2. CDR3 length: 12 amino acids, cysteine to phenylalanine. This entry keeps only the CDR3 DNA: 36 bases, framed from base 1.